This is a list of T cell receptor beta chains from one sample in a study of blood T cell repertoires in COVID-19. The table came from immunoSEQ multiplex PCR; TCRdb's copy has only in-frame clones and leaves some out. This repertoire shows around 470,000 clones, around 90% found once; its top ten account for about 0.6%. Sequenced sample: PBMCs or T cells enriched from blood (not recorded which). The receptors shown here come from a man aged 18 to 30 who had recovered from COVID-19. The CDR3 runs from the conserved cysteine through the conserved F or W. Some rows mark clone size as missing; the rest say once, few, many or name a class of expanded clone.

TRBV7-8,TRBJ1-3,-,CASSSRDTGSGNTIYF
TRBV25-1,TRBJ1-3,-,CASSGNRGRGVAGNTIYF
TRBV7-9,TRBJ2-3,-,CASSLELHTQYF
TRBV5-8,TRBJ1-5,-,CASSPLSLQHF
TRBV7-8,TRBJ1-2,-,CASSRVGRFGYGYTF
TRBV5-4,TRBJ2-3,-,CASSSGGRGADTQYF
TRBV6-8,TRBJ2-3,-,CASSYSSVSGRTDTQYF
TRBV7-9,TRBJ1-1,-,CASSLVSGANTEAFF
TRBV11-1,TRBJ2-7,-,CASSPTGVEYEQYF
TRBV5-1,TRBJ1-1,-,CASSSGRGTEAFF
TRBV9,TRBJ1-3,few,CASSLLRASQTRSGNTIYF
TRBV6-5,TRBJ1-1,-,CASGPGREAFF
TRBV2,TRBJ1-6,-,CASSGRAPLHF
TRBV2,TRBJ1-2,-,CASTVTGGGYTF
TRBV6-5,TRBJ2-7,-,CASRDRVIYEQYF
TRBV6-1,TRBJ1-5,-,CASSEVRDQPQHF
TRBV19,TRBJ2-1,-,CATTAGTSGRGVYNEQFF
TRBV9,TRBJ1-4,-,CASSADLEAELFF
TRBV7-9,TRBJ2-2,-,CASSSFTGAGELFF
TRBV15,TRBJ2-6,-,CATSRGTASGANVLTF
TRBV5-1,TRBJ2-3,-,CASSLRGLAGGSSTDTQYF
TRBV27,TRBJ1-2,-,CASSSFHNYGYTF
TRBV19,TRBJ1-2,-,CASSTSSRGLVGGYTF
TRBV5-1,TRBJ2-1,-,CASSFLAEKYNEQFF
TRBV7-2,TRBJ1-5,-,CASSSSKRNQPQHF
TRBV7-8,TRBJ2-1,-,CASSPSGREQFF
TRBV29-1,TRBJ1-3,-,CSVMDSGNTIYF
TRBV7-3,TRBJ2-1,-,CASSDDTYNEQFF
TRBV15,TRBJ2-1,-,CATTGGLYNEQFF
TRBV28,TRBJ1-4,-,CASSQTGGSGEKLFF
TRBV19,TRBJ1-3,once,CASSPRTGSSGNTIYF
TRBV12-5,TRBJ2-7,-,CASGLLAGSPYEQYF
TRBV10-3,TRBJ2-1,-,CASQTSGQSSYNEQFF
TRBV19,TRBJ1-1,-,CASSTPGQGPLEAFF
TRBV28,TRBJ1-5,-,CASSRTGKYQPQHF
TRBV29-1,TRBJ1-1,few,CSVVQGPAEAFF
TRBV5-4,TRBJ2-5,-,CASSLAGTGRETQYF
TRBV5-1,TRBJ1-1,-,CASSSSTGSSTEAFF
TRBV5-8,TRBJ2-1,-,CASSSLAGSSYNEQFF
TRBV11-2,TRBJ2-1,once,CASSHKLAGGVDEQFF